The sequence of this TCR beta chain was determined in a study of T cells in Graves' hyperthyroidism and ophthalmopathy. In regard to this clonotype: Its antigen is not identified.

RNA transcripts served as the template for amplifying TCR beta CDR3 regions. The HTBI set primed first-round TCR CDR3 RT-PCR. TCRdb re-called the multiplex PCR reads with MiXCR, one entry per CDR3 protein. The sample yields a few hundred thousand distinct CDR3 sequences, roughly a fifth seen once. Findings and caveats of the study: Most expanded thyroid clonotypes above 0.001 recurred in blood.

V lost 6 bases to trimming and J lost 4 bases, with 10 bases between them. The germline V gene encodes CDR1 MDHEN and CDR2 SYDVKM. This CDR3 is built from 12 residues. The clonotype was recovered from a woman in her forties or fifties with Graves' hyperthyroidism. The genes are TRBV28 and TRBJ2-7; no clear D gene. Sequenced material: blood. The CDR3 DNA reads TGTGCCAGCAGCCCGGACGCTTACGAGCAGTACTTC. Protein: CASSPDAYEQYF.